This entry features one TCR beta chain sequence. Its binding antigen is unknown. Per-nucleotide qualities are absent, and no much larger clonotype sits a single base away. Synthetic TCR analog templates were spiked into each PCR so that absolute template abundance could be estimated from read counts. Using the immunoSEQ assay, TCRbeta CDR3 regions were amplified from genomic DNA with bias-controlled V and J gene primers. Sequencing of rearranged TCRbeta segments was performed at approximately 20X coverage. On the authors' methods: Clustering was used to correct sequencing errors, and CDR3s were annotated against IMGT to assign V, D and J genes. Out-of-frame and stop-codon sequences were excluded, and only productive TCRbeta rearrangements were used in downstream analyses. To compute clonality, Shannon entropy was normalized by the log of the number of unique productive sequences and then subtracted from one. Clones differing between time points or between blood and tumor were identified using Fisher's exact test with Benjamini-Hochberg correction, with an adjusted p below 0.01 applied as the threshold. TCRdb carries this immuneACCESS record with in-frame sequences only. Its versions omit some clonotypes, under half of them owing to an unresolved V gene in the studies checked, with the rest unexplained. V, J and clone size reflect that table, while D and trimming were determined from the DNA. The sample table records under 100,000 clones; around 87% of these occur just once. The top ten clones comprise under 2% of the sample.

These data belong to a study of PD-L1 blockade in urothelial cancer (dated by TCRdb to 2016 to 2017). Regarding the complete study: Every patient began therapy in 2014 and was given atezolizumab 1,200 mg intravenously every 3 weeks. About nine tenths of the roughly 29 patients were males with bladder-origin urothelial cancer, and about 60% of the 29 reported a prior smoking history. Patients had an ECOG performance status of 0 or 1 and had received between 0 and 3 prior chemotherapy regimens. Blood samples were analyzed at two time points: 3 weeks after treatment start (second dose) and 6 weeks after treatment start. Blood samples yielded a median of around 130,000 T cells and more than 80,000 unique TCRs, with median clonality around 0.084. An exploratory multi-omic analysis was conducted of the somatic, immune and clinical correlates of response to PD-L1 blockade with atezolizumab in urothelial cancer. TCR sequencing covered pretreatment tumor samples and matched, serially collected peripheral blood taken before and after atezolizumab treatment. Durable clinical benefit was defined as a progression-free survival longer than 6 months, and TCR features were additionally tested against progression-free survival and overall survival. In the same patients who had TCR sequencing, pretreatment tumors also underwent whole exome sequencing and RNA sequencing. About 10 patients achieved durable clinical benefit and about 19 did not. Pretreatment blood TCR-seq was available for twenty-nine patients, at least one posttreatment blood collection was obtained for about 24 patients, and tumor TCR-seq was available for about 24 patients. What the work shows at the level of the full study, not this receptor alone: Because of the small sample size (n ≈ 27) and the many exploratory analyses performed, the results are intended to be regarded as hypothesis-generating. At 3 weeks after the start of treatment, tumor-associated TCR clones in peripheral blood had expanded more in patients with durable benefit (n ≈ 20, p = 0.022). A pretreatment peripheral blood TCR clonality below the median was linked to improved progression-free and overall survival.

The time point label corresponds to: pretreatment peripheral blood. A total of under 30 patients with locally advanced or metastatic urothelial carcinoma, treated at Memorial Sloan Kettering on a trial protocol, made up the cohort. Peripheral blood mononuclear cells were collected from each patient pretreatment and during treatment, giving between 1 and 8 total time points per patient. The Qiagen DNeasy Blood extraction kit was used to purify genomic DNA from total PBMCs and tumor samples. PBMCs were collected pretreatment and during treatment, and were isolated and stored as previously described. At the junction V is shortened by 7 bases and J by 7 bases; bases outside the gene matches: 13. The CDR3 measures 15 amino acids from cysteine to phenylalanine. The retained sequence is limited to the CDR3, 45 bases, with the frame set at the first base. Based on the germline V gene (reference sequence), the CDR1 and CDR2 sequences are MNHNY and SVGAGI.

Sequencing used PBMCs, obtained around atezolizumab (anti-PD-L1) treatment. The sequence links TRBV6-6 to TRBJ2-7; 10 nucleotides in the junction match TRBD1. The sequence was obtained from a man in his sixties with urothelial cancer. This receptor carries the CDR3 CASMNYGTGVREQYF. The nucleotide sequence is TGTGCCAGCATGAATTATGGGACAGGGGTTAGGGAGCAGTACTTC.